This record looks at one TCR beta chain sequence and its context. Its antigen remains undetermined. Its ends do not fully match the called genes, so a read error is possible. Total RNA and DNA were co-extracted from around 18-30 mg of bulk tissue with the AllPrep DNA/RNA mini kit, without cell sorting. Roughly 5 patients with histopathologically diagnosed primary liver carcinoma underwent surgical resection in China between late 2015 and early 2016. At the time of sampling, the patients had chronic HBV infection and had not received any treatment. Five spatially separated regions were sampled from each tumor: the superior, inferior, left-lateral and right-lateral poles, plus the tumor centre. More than 75% viable tumor cells were found by histology in every tumor sample. Pieces of fresh tumor and adjacent tissue were cut in half, with one half kept in RNAlater at -80 degrees C and the other half sent for histology.

These data are taken from a study of tumor-infiltrating lymphocytes in primary liver carcinoma (dated by TCRdb to 2015 to 2018). Background for the entire study: Hepatocellular carcinoma (four) or combined HCC and intrahepatic cholangiocarcinoma (one) was present in the five patients, who were three men and two women aged 30 to 69 years. The five patients had tumors of stage T1-T3 N0M0, with maximum diameters ranging from roughly 4 to 11 cm. Roughly 3.5 to 7.5 million productive TCRbeta reads were obtained per sample, and no significant difference in read depth was found between tissue types. A total of 35 or so specimens from 5 patients, comprising some 25 tumor regions, 5 adjacent noncancerous liver tissues and 5 peripheral blood samples, were covered by TCRbeta repertoire sequencing. Agilent mRNA microarray profiling was performed on the 25 tumor region samples to relate TCRbeta repertoire diversity to the local molecular phenotype. For each liver tumor, the study sampled five regions along with adjacent normal tissue and blood, and applied TCRbeta repertoire sequencing, expression microarrays and whole-exome sequencing. Reproducibility between technical replicate repertoires was high, with correlation coefficients above 0.95 and mean shared-clone rates about 0.9. Here is what the overall study found, with its caveats: Consistent with antigen-driven expansion, pairs of tumor regions showed higher repertoire overlap (mean roughly 35%) than either tumor-adjacent pairs (around 17%) or tumor-blood pairs (about 15%). Only the TCR beta chain was sequenced, so true repertoire diversity is likely underestimated because unpaired alpha chains were not captured. Comparison of CD4+ and CD8+ T cell repertoires was precluded by the use of bulk unsorted samples. The study included only five or six patients, and the authors note findings should be validated in a larger study. The top 250 clones made up a significantly larger repertoire fraction in tumors than in blood (p = 0.039). Only about 7-24% of top clones were present in all five regions of a tumor, suggesting spatial heterogeneity of tumor-infiltrating T cells.

A constant-region primer and ProtoScript II reverse transcriptase were used to reverse-transcribe TCRbeta-specific cDNA from around 480 ng total RNA. The TCRbeta libraries were prepared through three rounds of nested multiplex PCR following a slightly modified ARM-PCR procedure. Each of the first two PCR rounds ran for around 11 cycles and used multiplex TRBV1-TRBV30 forward primers together with a Cbeta reverse primer. A final 25-cycle PCR with Deep VentR polymerase added sample barcodes and Illumina adapters. Amplicons of 200-500 bp were gel-purified with a QIAquick gel extraction kit before sequencing. TCRbeta amplicons were sequenced on an Illumina HiSeq 2500 with 250-bp paired-end reads. As for how the authors treated the data: To recover full CDR3 sequences, reads were quality-trimmed using Trimmomatic v0.33 and paired reads were then merged using FLASH v1.2.11. V, D and J germline segments were assigned to the rearranged TCRbeta sequences by MiGEC v1.2.1b. Clonotype statistics, along with Shannon-Wiener diversity indices, were calculated using VDJtools v1.0.0. Except for diversity analysis, only each sample's 250 most abundant clonotypes were used in subsequent analyses to reduce sampling bias. TCRdb applied fastp at Q25 and MiXCR to the public reads, then kept only in-frame beta chains. Every entry covers one CDR3 protein and lists the most common genes and DNA from its rows. TCRdb assigned the V and J calls; the authors' analysis was not used. This sample holds 50,000 or so distinct CDR3 sequences; over 65% were observed only once. The ten largest clones capture around a quarter of the sample.

Counted from cysteine to phenylalanine, this CDR3 has 15 amino acids. The entry retains the CDR3 DNA only, 45 bases that are in frame from base 1. CDR1 SGHAT and CDR2 FQNNGV are derived from the germline V gene. The receptor comes from a man aged 35 to 55 with primary liver carcinoma and hepatitis B virus infection. The sequencing input was liver tumor tissue from sampling region 5. According to the study, the label for this sample's cell subset or site signals: tumor region T5, tumor centre. This chain joins TRBV11-2 to TRBJ2-2; matching of 5 bases hints at TRBD2 as the D gene. The CDR3 protein sequence reads: CASSLDPSSPGELSF. DNA sequence: TGTGCCAGCAGCTTAGATCCAAGCAGCCCCGGGGAGCTGTCTTTT.